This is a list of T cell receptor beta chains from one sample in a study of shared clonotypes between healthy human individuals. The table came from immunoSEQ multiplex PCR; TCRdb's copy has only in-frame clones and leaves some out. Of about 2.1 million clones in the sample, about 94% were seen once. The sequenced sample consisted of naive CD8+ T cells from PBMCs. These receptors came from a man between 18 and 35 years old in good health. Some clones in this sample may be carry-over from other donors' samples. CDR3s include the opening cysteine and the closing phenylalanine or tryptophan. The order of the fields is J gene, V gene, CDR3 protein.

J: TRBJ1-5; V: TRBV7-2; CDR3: CASSPHRESQPQHF
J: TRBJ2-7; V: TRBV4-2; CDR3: CASSQEQGTVNYEQYF
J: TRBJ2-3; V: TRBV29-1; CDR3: CSLGLAGAPYTQYF
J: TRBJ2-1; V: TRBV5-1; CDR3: CASSLANVAGLSYNEQFF
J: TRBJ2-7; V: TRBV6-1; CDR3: CASRDRGDYEQYF
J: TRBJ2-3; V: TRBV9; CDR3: CASSAGLAGVTDTQYF
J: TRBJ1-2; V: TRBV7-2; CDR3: CASSRKRGDRNYTF
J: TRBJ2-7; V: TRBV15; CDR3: CATSPSGGRESEQYF
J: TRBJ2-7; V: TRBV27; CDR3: CASSTLATSYEQYF
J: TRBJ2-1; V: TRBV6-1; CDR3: CASSAPGTSVYNEQFF
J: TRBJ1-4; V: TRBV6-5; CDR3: CASSYLASSTNEKLFF
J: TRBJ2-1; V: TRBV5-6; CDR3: CASSFRTETSLYYNEQFF